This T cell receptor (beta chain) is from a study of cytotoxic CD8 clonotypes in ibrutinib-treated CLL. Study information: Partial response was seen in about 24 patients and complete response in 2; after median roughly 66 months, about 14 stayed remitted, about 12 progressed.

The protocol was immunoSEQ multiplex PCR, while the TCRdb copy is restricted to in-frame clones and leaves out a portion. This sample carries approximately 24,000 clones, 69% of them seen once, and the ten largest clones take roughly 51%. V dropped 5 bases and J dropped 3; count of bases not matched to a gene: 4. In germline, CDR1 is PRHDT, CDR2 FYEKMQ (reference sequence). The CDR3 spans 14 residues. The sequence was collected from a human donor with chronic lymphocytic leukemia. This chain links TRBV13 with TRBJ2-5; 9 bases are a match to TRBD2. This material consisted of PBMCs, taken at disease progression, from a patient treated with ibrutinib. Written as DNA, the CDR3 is TGTGCCAGCAGCCTGAGCGGGGGGAAAGAGACCCAGTACTTC. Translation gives CASSLSGGKETQYF.